The TCR beta chain described here comes from a study of shared clonotypes between healthy human individuals. Assay: immunoSEQ multiplex PCR; the TCRdb copy retains only in-frame clones and omits some. The table lists over 2 million clones, 85% to 95% of them singletons. The CDR3 spans 15 residues. Per germline, CDR1 LNHNV and CDR2 YYDKDF (reference sequence). V shed 0 bases and J 3 bases; nucleotides not matched to a gene: 5. Of note for this clone: The identical CDR3 is also encoded by other nucleotide sequences in the sample.

The sequence derives from a man aged 18 to 29 in good health. Some clones in this sample may be carry-over from other donors' samples. The gene calls are TRBV15 and TRBJ2-7; 7 bases match TRBD2. The sample comprised naive CD4+ T cells from PBMCs. Documented subset: CD45RA+ positively selected. Written as DNA, the CDR3 is TGTGCCACCAGCAGAGATCTTGGGGGGGGCTACGAGCAGTACTTC. Its protein product is CATSRDLGGGYEQYF.